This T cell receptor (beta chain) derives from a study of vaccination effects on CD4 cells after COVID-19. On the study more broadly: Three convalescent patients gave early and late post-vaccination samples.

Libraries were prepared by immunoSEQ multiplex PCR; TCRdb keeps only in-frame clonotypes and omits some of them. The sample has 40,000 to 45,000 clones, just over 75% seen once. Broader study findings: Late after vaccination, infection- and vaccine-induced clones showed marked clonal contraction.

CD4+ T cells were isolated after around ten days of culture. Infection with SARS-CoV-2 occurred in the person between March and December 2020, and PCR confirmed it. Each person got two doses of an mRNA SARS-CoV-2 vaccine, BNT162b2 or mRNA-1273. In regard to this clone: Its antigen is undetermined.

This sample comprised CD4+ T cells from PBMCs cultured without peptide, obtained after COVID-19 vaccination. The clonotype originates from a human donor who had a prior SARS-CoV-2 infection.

This chain's CDR3 is CASASVRENTEAFF. Written as DNA, the CDR3 is TGTGCCAGCGCCTCTGTAAGAGAGAACACTGAAGCTTTCTTT. V and J are TRBV2 and TRBJ1-1; D remains ambiguous. This CDR3 is built from 14 residues. V gave up 8 bases and J gave up 1 base, with 14 bases separating them. Germline CDR1 reads SNHLY; CDR2 reads FYNNEI.